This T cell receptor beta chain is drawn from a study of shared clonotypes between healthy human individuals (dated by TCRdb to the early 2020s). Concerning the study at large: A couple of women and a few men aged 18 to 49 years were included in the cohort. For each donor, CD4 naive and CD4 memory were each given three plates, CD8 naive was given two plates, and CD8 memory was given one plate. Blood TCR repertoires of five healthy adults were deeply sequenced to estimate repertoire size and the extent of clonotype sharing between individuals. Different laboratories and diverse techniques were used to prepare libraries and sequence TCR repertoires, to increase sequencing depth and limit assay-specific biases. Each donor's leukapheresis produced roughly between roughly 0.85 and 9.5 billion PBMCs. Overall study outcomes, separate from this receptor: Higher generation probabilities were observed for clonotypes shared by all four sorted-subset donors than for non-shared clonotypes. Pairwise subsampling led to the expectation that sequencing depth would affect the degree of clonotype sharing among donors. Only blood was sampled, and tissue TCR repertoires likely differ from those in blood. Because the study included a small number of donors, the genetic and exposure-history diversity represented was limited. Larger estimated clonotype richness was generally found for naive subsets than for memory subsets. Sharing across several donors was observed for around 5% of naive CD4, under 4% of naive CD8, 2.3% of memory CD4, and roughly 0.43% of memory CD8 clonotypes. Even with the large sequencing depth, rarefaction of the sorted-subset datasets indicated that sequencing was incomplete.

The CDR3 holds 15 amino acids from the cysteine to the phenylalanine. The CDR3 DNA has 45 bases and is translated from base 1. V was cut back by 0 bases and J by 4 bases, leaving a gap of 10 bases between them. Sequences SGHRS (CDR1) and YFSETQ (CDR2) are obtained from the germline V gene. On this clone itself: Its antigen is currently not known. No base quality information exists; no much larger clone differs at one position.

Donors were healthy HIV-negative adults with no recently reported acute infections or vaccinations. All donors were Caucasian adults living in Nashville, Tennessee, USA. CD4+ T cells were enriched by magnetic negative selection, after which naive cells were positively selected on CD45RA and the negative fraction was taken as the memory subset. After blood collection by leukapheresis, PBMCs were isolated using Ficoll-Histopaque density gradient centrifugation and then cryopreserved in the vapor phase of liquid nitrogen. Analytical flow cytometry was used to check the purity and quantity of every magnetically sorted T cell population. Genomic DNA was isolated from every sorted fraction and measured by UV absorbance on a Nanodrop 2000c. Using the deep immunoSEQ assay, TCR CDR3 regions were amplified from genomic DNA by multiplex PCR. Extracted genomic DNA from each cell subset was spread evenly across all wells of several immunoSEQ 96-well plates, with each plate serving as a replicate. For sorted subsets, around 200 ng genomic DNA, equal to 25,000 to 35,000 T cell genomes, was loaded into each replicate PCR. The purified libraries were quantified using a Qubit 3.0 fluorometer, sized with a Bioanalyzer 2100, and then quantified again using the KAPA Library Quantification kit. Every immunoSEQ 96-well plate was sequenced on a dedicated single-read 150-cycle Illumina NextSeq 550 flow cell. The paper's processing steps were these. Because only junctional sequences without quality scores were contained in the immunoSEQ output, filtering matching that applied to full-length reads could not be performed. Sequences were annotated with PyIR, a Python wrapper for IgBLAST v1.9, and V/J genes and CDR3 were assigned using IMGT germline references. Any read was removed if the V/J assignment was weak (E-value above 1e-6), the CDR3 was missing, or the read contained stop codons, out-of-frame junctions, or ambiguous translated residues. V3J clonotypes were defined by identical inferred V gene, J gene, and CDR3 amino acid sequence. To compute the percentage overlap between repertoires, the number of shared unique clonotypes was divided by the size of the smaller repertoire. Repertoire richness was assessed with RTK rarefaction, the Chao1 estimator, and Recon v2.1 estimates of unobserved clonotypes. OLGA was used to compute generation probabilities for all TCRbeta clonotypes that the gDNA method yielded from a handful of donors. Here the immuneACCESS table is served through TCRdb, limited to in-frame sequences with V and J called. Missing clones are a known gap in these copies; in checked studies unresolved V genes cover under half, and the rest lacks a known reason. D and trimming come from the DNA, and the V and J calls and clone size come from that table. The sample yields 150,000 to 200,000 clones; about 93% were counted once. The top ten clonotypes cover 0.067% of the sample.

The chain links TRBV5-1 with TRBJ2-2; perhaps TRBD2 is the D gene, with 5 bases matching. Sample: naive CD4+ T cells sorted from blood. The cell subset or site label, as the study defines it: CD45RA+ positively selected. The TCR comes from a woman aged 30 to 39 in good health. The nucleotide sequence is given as TGCGCCAGCAGCTTGGCTCTAGGAGGCACCGGGGAGCTGTTTTTT. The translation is CASSLALGGTGELFF.